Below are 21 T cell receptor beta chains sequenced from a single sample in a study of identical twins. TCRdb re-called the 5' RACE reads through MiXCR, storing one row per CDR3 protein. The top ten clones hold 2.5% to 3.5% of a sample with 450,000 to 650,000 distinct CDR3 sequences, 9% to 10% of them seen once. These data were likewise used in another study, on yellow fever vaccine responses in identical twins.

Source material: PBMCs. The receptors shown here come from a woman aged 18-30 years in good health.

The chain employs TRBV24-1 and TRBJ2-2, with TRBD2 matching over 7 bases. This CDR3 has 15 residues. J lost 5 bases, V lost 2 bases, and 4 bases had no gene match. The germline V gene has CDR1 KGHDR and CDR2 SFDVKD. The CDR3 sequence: CATSDYSGATGELFF. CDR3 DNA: TGTGCCACCAGTGATTACAGCGGGGCGACCGGGGAGCTGTTTTTT.

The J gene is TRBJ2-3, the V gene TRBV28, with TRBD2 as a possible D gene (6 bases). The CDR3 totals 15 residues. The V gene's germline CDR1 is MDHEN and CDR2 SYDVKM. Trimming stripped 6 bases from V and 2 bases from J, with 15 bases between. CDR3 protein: CASSILGGNTDTQYF. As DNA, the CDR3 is TGTGCCAGCAGCATCTTGGGGGGTAACACAGATACGCAGTATTTT.

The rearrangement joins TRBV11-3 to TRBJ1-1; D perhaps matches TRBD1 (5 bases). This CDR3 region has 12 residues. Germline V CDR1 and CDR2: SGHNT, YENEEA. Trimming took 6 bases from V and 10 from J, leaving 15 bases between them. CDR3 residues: CASSSGDGGAFF. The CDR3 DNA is TGTGCCAGCAGTTCCGGGGACGGGGGAGCTTTCTTT.

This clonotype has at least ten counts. CDR3 coding DNA: TGTGCCAGCAGTCCCCGGGGAGGGGCGATCGTCACCGGGGAGCTGTTTTTT. This sequence encodes CASSPRGGAIVTGELFF. The chain carries TRBV27 and TRBJ2-2; 7 nucleotides align to TRBD2. Trimming cost V 5 bases and J 4 bases; bases outside gene matches: 13. The germline CDR1 and CDR2 sequences are MNHEY and SMNVEV (reference sequence). This CDR3 is built from 17 residues.

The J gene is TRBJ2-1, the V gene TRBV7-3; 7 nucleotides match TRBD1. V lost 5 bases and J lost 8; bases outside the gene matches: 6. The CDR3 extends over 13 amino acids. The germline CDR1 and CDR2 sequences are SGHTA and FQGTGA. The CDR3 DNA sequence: TGTGCCAGCAGCCCGATGACAGGGTATGAGCAGTTCTTC. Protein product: CASSPMTGYEQFF.

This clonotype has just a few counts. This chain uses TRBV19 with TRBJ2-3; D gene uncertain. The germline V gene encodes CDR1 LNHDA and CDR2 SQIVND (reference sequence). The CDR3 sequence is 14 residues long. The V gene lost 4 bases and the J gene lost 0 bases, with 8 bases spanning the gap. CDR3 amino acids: CASSNGLSTDTQYF. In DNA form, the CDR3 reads TGTGCCAGTAGTAATGGGCTAAGCACAGATACGCAGTATTTT. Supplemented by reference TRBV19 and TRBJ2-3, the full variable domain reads DGGITQSPKYLFRKEGQNVTLSCEQNLNHDAMYWYRQDPGQGLRLIYYSQIVNDFQKGDIAEGYSVSREKKESFPLTVTSAQKNPTAFYLCASSNGLSTDTQYFGPGTRLTVL.

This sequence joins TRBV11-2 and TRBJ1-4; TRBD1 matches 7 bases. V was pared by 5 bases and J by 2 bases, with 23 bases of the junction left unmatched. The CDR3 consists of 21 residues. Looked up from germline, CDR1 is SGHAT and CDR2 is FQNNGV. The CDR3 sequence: CASSRPGRGQTIATTNEKLFF. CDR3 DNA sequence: TGTGCCAGCAGCCGACCGGGCCGGGGACAGACAATAGCTACCACTAATGAAAAACTGTTTTTT. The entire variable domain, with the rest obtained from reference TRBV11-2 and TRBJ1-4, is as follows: EAGVAQSPRYKIIEKRQSVAFWCNPISGHATLYWYQQILGQGPKLLIQFQNNGVVDDSQLPKDRFSAERLKGVDSTLKIQPAKLEDSAVYLCASSRPGRGQTIATTNEKLFFGSGTQLSVL.

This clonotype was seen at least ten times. Here the CDR3 reads CASSQRGDSYEQYF. The DNA of the CDR3 is TGTGCCAGCAGCCAAAGGGGGGACTCCTACGAGCAGTACTTC. This rearrangement joins TRBV3-1 to TRBJ2-7; D might be TRBD1 or TRBD2, each matching 6 bases. There are 14 residues in the CDR3. The V gene lost 2 bases and the J gene lost 0 bases, with 8 bases spanning the gap. CDR1 and CDR2 (germline): LGHDT, YNNKEL (reference sequence).

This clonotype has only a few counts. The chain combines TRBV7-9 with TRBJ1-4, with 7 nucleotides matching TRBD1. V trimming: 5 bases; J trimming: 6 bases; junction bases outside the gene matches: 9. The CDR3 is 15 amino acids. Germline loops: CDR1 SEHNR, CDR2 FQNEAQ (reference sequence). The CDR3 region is CASSRGLQGDEKLFF. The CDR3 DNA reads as TGTGCCAGCAGCCGTGGCCTCCAGGGGGATGAAAAACTGTTTTTT.

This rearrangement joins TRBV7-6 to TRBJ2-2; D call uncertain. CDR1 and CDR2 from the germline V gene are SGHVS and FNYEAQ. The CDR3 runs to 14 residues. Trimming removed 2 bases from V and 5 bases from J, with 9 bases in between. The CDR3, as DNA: TGTGCCAGCAGCTTAACTGAGGAGACCGGGGAGCTGTTTTTT. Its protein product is CASSLTEETGELFF.

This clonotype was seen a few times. The CDR3 DNA reads TGCGCCAGCAGCCCTAAGGACCCCCTTGAGCAGTACTTC. It is translated as CASSPKDPLEQYF. The chain has TRBV5-1 and TRBJ2-7, with D unresolved. Germline CDR1 and CDR2: SGHRS and YFSETQ. V was cut by 4 bases and J by 7 bases, with 15 bases left in between. CDR3 length equals 13 residues.

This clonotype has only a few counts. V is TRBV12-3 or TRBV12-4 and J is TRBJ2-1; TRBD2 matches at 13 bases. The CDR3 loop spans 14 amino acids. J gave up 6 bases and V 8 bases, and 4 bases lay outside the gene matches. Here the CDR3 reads CASLTSGGTNEQFF. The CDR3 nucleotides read TGTGCCAGCCTGACTAGCGGGGGGACCAATGAGCAGTTCTTC.

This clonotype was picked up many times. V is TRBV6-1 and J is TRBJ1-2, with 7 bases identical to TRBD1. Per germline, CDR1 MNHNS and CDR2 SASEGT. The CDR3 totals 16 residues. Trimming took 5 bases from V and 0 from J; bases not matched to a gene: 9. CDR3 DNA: TGTGCCAGCAGTCGGGACAGCCGGTCAGCTAACTATGGCTACACCTTC. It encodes CASSRDSRSANYGYTF.

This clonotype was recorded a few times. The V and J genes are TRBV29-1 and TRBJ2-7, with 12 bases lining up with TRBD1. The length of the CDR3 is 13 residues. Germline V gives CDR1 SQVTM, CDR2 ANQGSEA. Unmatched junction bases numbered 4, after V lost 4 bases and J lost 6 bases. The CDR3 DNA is TGCAGCGTTGCCGGGACAGGGGGCGCCGAGCAGTACTTC. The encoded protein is CSVAGTGGAEQYF.

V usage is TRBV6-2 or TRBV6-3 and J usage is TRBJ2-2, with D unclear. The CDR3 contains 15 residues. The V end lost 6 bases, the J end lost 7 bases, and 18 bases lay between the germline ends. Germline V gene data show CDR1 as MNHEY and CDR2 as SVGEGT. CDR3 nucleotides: TGTGCCAGCAGCCCCCCTGAAAGGGAAGTCGGGGAGCTGTTTTTT. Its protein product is CASSPPEREVGELFF.

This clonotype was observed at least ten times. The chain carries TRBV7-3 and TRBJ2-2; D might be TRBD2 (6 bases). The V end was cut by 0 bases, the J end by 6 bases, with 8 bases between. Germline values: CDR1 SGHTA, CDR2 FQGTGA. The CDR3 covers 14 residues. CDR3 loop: CASSLTGEAGELFF. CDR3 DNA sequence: TGTGCCAGCAGCTTAACCGGGGAGGCCGGGGAGCTGTTTTTT.

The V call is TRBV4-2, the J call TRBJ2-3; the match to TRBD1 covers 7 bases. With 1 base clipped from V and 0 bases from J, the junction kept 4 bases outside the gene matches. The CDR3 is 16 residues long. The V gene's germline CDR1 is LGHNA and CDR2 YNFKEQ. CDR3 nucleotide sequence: TGTGCCAGCAGCCAAGTCCAGGGGGTTAGCACAGATACGCAGTATTTT. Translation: CASSQVQGVSTDTQYF.

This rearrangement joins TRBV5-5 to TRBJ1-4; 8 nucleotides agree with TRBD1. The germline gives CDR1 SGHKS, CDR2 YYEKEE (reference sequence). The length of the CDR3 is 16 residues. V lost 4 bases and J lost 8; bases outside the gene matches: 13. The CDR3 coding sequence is TGTGCCAGCAGCCCCGGAGGTGACAGGGGACGCGAAAAACTGTTTTTT. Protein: CASSPGGDRGREKLFF.

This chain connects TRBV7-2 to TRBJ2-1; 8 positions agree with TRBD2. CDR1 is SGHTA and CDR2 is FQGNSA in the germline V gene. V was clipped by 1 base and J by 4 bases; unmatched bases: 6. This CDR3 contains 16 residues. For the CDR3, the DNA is TGTGCCAGCAGCTTAGTCGTAGCGGGAAGATACAATGAGCAGTTCTTC. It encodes CASSLVVAGRYNEQFF.

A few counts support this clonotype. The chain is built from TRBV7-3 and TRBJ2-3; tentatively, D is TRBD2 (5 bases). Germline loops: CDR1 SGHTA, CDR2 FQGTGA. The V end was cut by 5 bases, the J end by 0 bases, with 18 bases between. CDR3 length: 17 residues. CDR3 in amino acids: CASSLHFPGSSTDTQYF. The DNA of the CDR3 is TGTGCCAGCAGCCTACATTTTCCGGGGTCTAGCACAGATACGCAGTATTTT.

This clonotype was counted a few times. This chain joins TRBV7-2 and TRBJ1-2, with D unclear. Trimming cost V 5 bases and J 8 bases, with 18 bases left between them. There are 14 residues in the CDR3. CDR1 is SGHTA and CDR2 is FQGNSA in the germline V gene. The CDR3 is CASSALGGPVGYTF. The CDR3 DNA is TGTGCCAGCAGCGCCCTCGGTGGGCCGGTAGGCTACACCTTC.